This T cell receptor beta chain is from a study of blood T cell repertoires in COVID-19. The overall study: Both acute and convalescent COVID-19 samples were obtained from the United States, Italy and Spain. T cells, B-cell-depleted T cells, or PBMCs supplied cDNA or gDNA.

Study processing details: Estimation of nucleated cell counts was performed using reference gene primer amplification. The method was immunoSEQ multiplex PCR; TCRdb's version includes in-frame clones alone and lacks a portion of them. V, J and clone size reflect that table, while D and trimming were determined from the DNA. The data contain about 60,000 clones, approximately 85% of them singletons. This clonotype originated in a human donor in a cohort sampled during active COVID-19. Source material: peripheral blood.

For the CDR3, the DNA is TGTGCCAGCAGCGCGTCGACTGGGGGCTATGAGCAGTTCTTC. Translation: CASSASTGGYEQFF. The V gene is TRBV9, the J gene TRBJ2-1; TRBD1 might be the D (6 bases). CDR3 size: 14 residues. The V end lost 3 bases, the J end lost 8 bases, and 15 bases lay between the germline ends. The V gene's germline CDR1 is SGDLS and CDR2 YYNGEE.